The clone carrying this TCR beta chain was detected many times. Its cognate antigen is unknown. This CDR3 region has 16 residues. Germline V gene sequence: CDR1 SEHNR, CDR2 FQNEAQ (reference sequence). The V segment lost 3 bases and the J segment 3 bases; nucleotides outside the gene matches: 7. The data were obtained in a study of T cells after yellow fever vaccination. A 5'RACE template-switching step, the method used to make TCR cDNA, added a universal primer site and UMIs. TCRdb reanalysed the 5' RACE reads using MiXCR and keeps one entry per CDR3 protein. This sample yields around 100,000 distinct CDR3 sequences, of which under 9% are seen a single time; about 25% belongs to the top ten. The study's findings and limits: Clonotypes appearing in both CD4 and CD8 compartments existed, and their share was small.

The chain joins TRBV7-9 to TRBJ1-1; 10 bases are shared with TRBD1. The clonotype originates from a man aged 25 to 45 who received the YFV17D yellow fever vaccine. The sequences come from CD8+ T cells sorted from PBMCs, collected 45 days after the yellow fever booster vaccination. CDR3 sequence: CASSFGQGVRDTEAFF. The DNA of the CDR3 is TGTGCCAGCAGCTTCGGACAGGGGGTTCGGGACACTGAAGCTTTCTTT.